This paragraph covers one TCR beta chain sequence. Its antigen remains unidentified. These data come from a study of Ad26.COV2.S vaccination and SARS-CoV-2 variants. Study details: Intramuscularly, Ad26.COV2.S was given either once or twice, 56 days apart. Study results and caveats: Spike-specific CD8+ and CD4+ T cell responses reportedly showed substantial breadth after vaccination. Spike-specific TCR breadth was greater after Ad26.COV2.S than placebo. People who got the vaccine or the placebo had similar non-spike TCR breadth.

The assay was immunoSEQ multiplex PCR, and TCRdb's table has in-frame clones only and misses some. Of roughly 300,000 clones detected, 88% appear once; the ten largest clones hold around 6.4%. CDR1 is SGHVS and CDR2 is FQNEAQ in the germline V gene. This CDR3 is built from 13 residues. V lost 2 bases and J lost 13; bases outside the gene matches: 9. The treatment was: over 15 received Ad26.COV2.S at low or high dose, single or two shots; 5 received placebo; per-sample allocation not given. Sampling was done on day 63 after the first vaccine or placebo injection. The chain uses TRBV7-8 and TRBJ1-2; 8 positions agree with TRBD1. The sequence derives from a person between 18 and 60 years old who received the Ad26.COV2.S COVID-19 vaccine or a placebo. The sample was peripheral blood, taken in a trial of Ad26.COV2.S vaccine versus placebo. The CDR3 DNA reads TGTGCCAGCAGCTTATGGGAGGGACAGGAGGCCACCTTC. This translates into CASSLWEGQEATF.